The TCR beta chain described here comes from a study of T cell responses to AZD1222 COVID-19 vaccine. Germline loops: CDR1 SNHLY, CDR2 FYNNEI. V was pared by 3 bases and J by 1 base, with 7 bases between. The length of the CDR3 is 13 residues. Sequencing was performed with immunoSEQ multiplex PCR; in TCRdb, only in-frame clones are kept and a portion is missing. This table has 90,000 to 120,000 clones, approximately 90% appearing once. The chain recombines TRBV2 with TRBJ2-7; no firm D call. The origin of this receptor is an adult in good health. The sample consisted of peripheral blood, taken on day 0 of AZD1222 vaccination. The CDR3 sequence is CASSDDPSYEQYF. The CDR3 DNA follows: TGTGCCAGCAGTGATGACCCTTCCTACGAGCAGTACTTC. The full variable domain, with the rest looked up from reference TRBV2 and TRBJ2-7, is EPEVTQTPSHQVTQMGQEVILRCVPISNHLYFYWYRQILGQKVEFLVSFYNNEISEKSEIFDDQFSVERPDGSNFTLKIRSTKLEDSAMYFCASSDDPSYEQYFGPGTRLTVT.